Sequencing of this T cell receptor (beta chain) was carried out in a study of Graves' ophthalmopathy and Graves' hyperthyroidism. Study results and caveats: Distinction of ophthalmopathy from stable hyperthyroidism by a 13-signature model reached about 87% sensitivity and 81.08% specificity. In blood, most expanded thyroid clonotypes above 0.001 frequency were also detected.

Researchers took RNA transcripts and amplified TCR beta CDR3 regions from them. Second-round multiplex PCR came after a first-round RT-PCR that employed HTBI primers. TCRdb re-analysed the multiplex PCR reads in MiXCR, keeping a single row per CDR3 protein. Of some 520,000 distinct CDR3 sequences in the sample, around 14% were seen once. Trimming pared 7 bases from V and 4 bases from J, leaving 14 bases between. Germline V gives CDR1 SGDLS, CDR2 YYNGEE. The CDR3 sequence is 13 residues long. This clonotype was detected only a few times. The target antigen is unknown. Ophthalmopathy was moderately-to-severely active, CAS at least 3, NOSPECS at least 4, lasting under 3 months. Someone took the PBMCs out of 10 ml of fresh peripheral blood.

Material: blood. This TCR was recovered from a woman younger than 45 with Graves' ophthalmopathy. The genes are TRBV9 and TRBJ1-2, with unresolved D. Written as DNA, the CDR3 is TGTGCCAGCGGCGCATCGACGGCCTATGGCTACACCTTC. Translated, it gives CASGASTAYGYTF.